Below are 22 T cell receptor beta chains sequenced from a single sample in a study of OX40 agonist ivuxolimab in advanced cancers. Library prep was done by the immunoSEQ multiplex PCR assay. The immuneACCESS repertoire file appears here via TCRdb, limited to in-frame rearrangements. These files lack a portion of the clones; in checked studies, under half of the deficit traces to unresolved V genes, and the cause of the others is not known. The sample contains around 64,000 clones, 80% of them found a single time. 1% to 1.5% of the sample belongs to the ten largest clones. Sequences were derived from CD4+ or CD8+ T cells sorted from blood, sampled in a trial of the OX40 agonist ivuxolimab. The receptors stem from an adult with an advanced solid tumor such as melanoma, head and neck, liver or kidney cancer.

This clone was observed once. The chain couples TRBV18 to TRBJ1-1; TRBD1 might be the D (6 bases). CDR1 and CDR2 from the germline V gene are KGHSH and LQKENI. V lost 4 bases and J 1 base, leaving 25 bases between the germline ends. This CDR3 is 19 amino acids long. In DNA, the CDR3 is TGTGCCAGCTCACGATCTTCGGGGGCTAATCTCCCGAAGAACACTGAAGCTTTCTTT. It codes for CASSRSSGANLPKNTEAFF.

The J gene is TRBJ1-5, the V gene TRBV30; D is undetermined. V was cut by 2 bases and J by 3 bases, with 8 bases left in between. Germline V gene data show CDR1 as GTSNPN and CDR2 as SVGIG (reference sequence). The CDR3 loop spans 13 amino acids. CDR3 in amino acids: CAWSSQFNQPQHF. The CDR3 DNA follows: TGTGCCTGGAGTTCGCAGTTCAATCAGCCCCAGCATTTT.

This clone occurred once. V usage is TRBV9 and J usage is TRBJ2-1; weak D call: TRBD2 (6 bases). CDR1 and CDR2 from the germline V gene are SGDLS and YYNGEE. The CDR3 is 15 amino acids. Trimming removed 2 bases at V and 5 bases at J, with 14 bases between. The CDR3 coding sequence is TGTGCCAGCAGCGTCGGCGGGGTGTACGACAATGAGCAGTTCTTC. The encoded protein is CASSVGGVYDNEQFF.

This clone was found once. The DNA for the CDR3 is TGTGCCTGGAGAAAGGGGGAACTACGCAATGAGCAGTTCTTC. Its translation: CAWRKGELRNEQFF. The gene calls are TRBV30 and TRBJ2-1; a weak D match, TRBD1 (6 bases). The CDR3 runs 14 residues. V was pared by 3 bases and J by 6 bases, with 15 bases between. The germline CDR1 and CDR2 sequences are GTSNPN and SVGIG (reference sequence).

CDR3 sequence (DNA): TGTGCCAGTACCGCATCCGGACAGACGTACTTCACGAGCTCTGGAAACACCATATATTTT. Its protein is CASTASGQTYFTSSGNTIYF. The genes are TRBV19 and TRBJ1-3; the D gene is possibly TRBD1 (6 bases). The ends were cut back, 7 bases at V and 0 bases at J, with 28 bases in the middle. Germline V gene sequence: CDR1 LNHDA, CDR2 SQIVND (reference sequence). The CDR3 loop spans 20 amino acids.

V and J are TRBV28 and TRBJ1-1, with a weak D call TRBD1 (5 bases). The CDR3 has 17 residues. Germline-derived CDR1 and CDR2 are MDHEN and SYDVKM. The V end was cut by 6 bases, the J end by 2 bases, with 22 bases between. The CDR3 is CASRLRTLARGNTEAFF. The CDR3 nucleotides are TGTGCCAGCAGACTTCGGACACTCGCGCGCGGAAACACTGAAGCTTTCTTT.

The gene calls are TRBV18 and TRBJ2-7; weak D call: TRBD2 (5 bases). Germline CDR1 KGHSH, CDR2 LQKENI. The V and J ends lost 0 bases and 2 bases respectively, with 5 bases between them. The CDR3 has 13 amino acids. The CDR3 reads CASSPPGTYEQYF. CDR3 DNA: TGTGCCAGCTCACCACCCGGGACCTACGAGCAGTACTTC. Combining the CDR3 with reference TRBV18 and TRBJ2-7 gives the whole variable domain NAGVMQNPRHLVRRRGQEARLRCSPMKGHSHVYWYRQLPEEGLKFMVYLQKENIIDESGMPKERFSAEFPKEGPSILRIQQVVRGDSAAYFCASSPPGTYEQYFGPGTRLTVT.

V gene TRBV29-1 combines with J gene TRBJ1-1; no reliable D call. V shed 4 bases and J shed 4 bases, with 13 bases lying between them. Per germline, CDR1 SQVTM and CDR2 ANQGSEA. This CDR3 has 13 amino acids. The CDR3 spells CSVVGLGGTEAFF. The CDR3 region has the DNA TGCAGCGTTGTAGGGCTCGGTGGCACTGAAGCTTTCTTT.

The rearrangement links TRBV19 to TRBJ1-2; 7 bases map to TRBD1. Germline-derived CDR1 and CDR2 are LNHDA and SQIVND (reference sequence). V shed 6 bases and J 8 bases; nucleotides not matched to a gene: 21. This CDR3 contains 17 residues. As DNA, the CDR3 is TGTGCCAGTAGCCTCGGGTCACACCCGGGACAGCATGGGGGCTACACCTTC. Translating gives CASSLGSHPGQHGGYTF.

This chain uses TRBV30 with TRBJ2-7, with a possible D match to TRBD1 (6 bases). The germline V and J ends were trimmed by 0 bases and 0 bases, with 9 bases remaining between them. CDR3 length equals 14 residues. Germline CDR1 reads GTSNPN; CDR2 reads SVGIG (reference sequence). The CDR3 region is CAWSVGGDSYEQYF. Written as DNA, the CDR3 is TGTGCCTGGAGTGTAGGGGGAGACTCCTACGAGCAGTACTTC. The full variable domain, with the rest looked up from reference TRBV30 and TRBJ2-7, is SQTIHQWPATLVQPVGSPLSLECTVEGTSNPNLYWYRQAAGRGLQLLFYSVGIGQISSEVPQNLSASRPQDRQFILSSKKLLLSDSGFYLCAWSVGGDSYEQYFGPGTRLTVT.

The V gene is TRBV7-2, the J gene TRBJ1-2; possibly TRBD1 for D (6 bases). Trimming removed 2 bases from V and 5 bases from J, with 9 bases in between. The germline V gene has CDR1 SGHTA and CDR2 FQGNSA. The CDR3 is 13 residues long. This CDR3 is CASSLNREYGYTF. Written as DNA, the CDR3 is TGTGCCAGCAGCTTAAACAGGGAATATGGCTACACCTTC.

The CDR3 sequence is CASSPSGVGDGYTF. CDR3 DNA sequence: TGTGCCAGCTCACCCTCGGGGGTTGGGGATGGCTACACCTTC. The V and J genes are TRBV18 and TRBJ1-2, with a possible D match to TRBD1 (5 bases). This CDR3 has 14 residues. The germline CDR1 and CDR2 sequences are KGHSH and LQKENI. Trimming left V 3 bases short and J 6 bases short, with 14 bases between.

This sequence joins TRBV6-6 and TRBJ2-7; 7 nucleotides line up with TRBD1. From germline, CDR1 is MNHNY and CDR2 SVGAGI (reference sequence). The J segment lost 4 bases and the V segment lost 6 bases, leaving 9 bases of the junction unmatched. CDR3 length: 14 amino acids. The CDR3 DNA reads TGTGCCAGCAGCCCTAACAGGGGCTTATACGAGCAGTACTTC. Translated, it gives CASSPNRGLYEQYF.

The rearrangement uses TRBV25-1 and TRBJ1-2, with a weak D call TRBD1 (6 bases). Germline CDR1 and CDR2: MGHDK and SYGVNS. Trimming left V 8 bases short and J 4 bases short, with 8 bases between. The CDR3 is made up of 11 amino acids. CDR3 DNA sequence: TGTGCCAGCCAGGGGAGCTATGGCTACACCTTC. Amino acid sequence: CASQGSYGYTF.

CDR3 nucleotide sequence: TGCAGCGTTGAGGGGCAGGGTGTTGGCAATGAGCAGTTCTTC. This encodes CSVEGQGVGNEQFF. This rearrangement joins TRBV29-1 to TRBJ2-1, with a tentative D call TRBD1 (5 bases). The germline gives CDR1 SQVTM, CDR2 ANQGSEA. This CDR3 has 14 amino acids. Trimming removed 3 bases at V and 6 bases at J, with 15 bases between.

A few counts support this clone. CDR3 loop: CASSESRVGTEAFF. DNA of the CDR3: TGTGCCAGCAGTGAATCCAGGGTAGGCACTGAAGCTTTCTTT. The chain recombines TRBV25-1 with TRBJ1-1; D perhaps matches TRBD1 (5 bases). The germline gives CDR1 MGHDK, CDR2 SYGVNS. V was trimmed by 1 base and J by 4 bases, leaving 10 bases between them. This CDR3 comprises 14 residues.

The J gene is TRBJ1-2, the V gene TRBV5-1; a possible D gene is TRBD1 (5 bases). The CDR3 length is 15 residues. Germline-derived CDR1 and CDR2 are SGHRS and YFSETQ. The ends were cut back, 6 bases at V and 6 bases at J, with 21 bases in the middle. The CDR3 region is CASNLGAAPRDGYTF. CDR3 in DNA: TGCGCCAGCAACTTAGGGGCAGCTCCTCGGGATGGCTACACCTTC.

The chain is built from TRBV5-6 and TRBJ2-1, with 11 bases matching TRBD2. CDR3 length: 18 residues. CDR1 and CDR2 from the germline V gene are SGHDT and YYEEEE. The trim removed 4 bases at V and 0 bases at J, leaving 9 bases unmatched. The CDR3 coding sequence is TGTGCCAGCAGCCTGATAGCGGGGGGGGCGAGCTCCTACAATGAGCAGTTCTTC. Encoded protein: CASSLIAGGASSYNEQFF.

J is TRBJ2-4 and V is TRBV5-5, with D unclear. Trimming pared 0 bases from V and 0 bases from J, leaving 19 bases between. The CDR3 totals 19 residues. Germline CDR1 and CDR2: SGHKS and YYEKEE (reference sequence). Here the CDR3 DNA reads TGTGCCAGCAGCTTGGGGGGTGGCTTCATGATCTTAGCCAAAAACATTCAGTACTTC. This codes for CASSLGGGFMILAKNIQYF.

The chain couples TRBV6-5 to TRBJ1-1; 9 bases align to TRBD1. Germline loops: CDR1 MNHEY, CDR2 SVGAGI. The CDR3 has 15 residues. V dropped 4 bases and J dropped 5; count of bases not matched to a gene: 8. CDR3 amino acids: CASSFTGTGRTEAFF. The CDR3 region has the DNA TGTGCCAGCAGTTTCACCGGGACAGGGAGGACTGAAGCTTTCTTT.

This clone showed up just once. This chain joins TRBV5-1 and TRBJ2-1; 7 bases align to TRBD1. With V trimmed by 0 bases and J by 6 bases, 6 bases remained unmatched. Looked up from germline, CDR1 is SGHRS and CDR2 is YFSETQ. This CDR3 is 15 amino acids long. CDR3 amino acids: CASSLAQGVVNEQFF. CDR3 nucleotide sequence: TGCGCCAGCAGCTTGGCCCAGGGGGTGGTCAATGAGCAGTTCTTC.

The chain uses TRBV9 and TRBJ2-6; unclear D gene. The CDR3 is made up of 17 amino acids. Looked up from germline, CDR1 is SGDLS and CDR2 is YYNGEE. The germline V and J ends were trimmed by 0 bases and 0 bases, with 10 bases remaining between them. CDR3 loop: CASSVAVPSSGANVLTF. CDR3 nucleotide sequence: TGTGCCAGCAGCGTAGCTGTGCCGTCCTCTGGGGCCAACGTCCTGACTTTC.